This T cell receptor beta chain stems from a study of blood T cell repertoires in COVID-19. Study information: PBMCs, B-cell-depleted T cells, or T cells provided the cDNA or gDNA that made up the material.

Germline V gives CDR1 SGHRS, CDR2 YFSETQ. The V and J ends lost 5 bases and 5 bases, in that order; junction bases with no gene match: 4. This CDR3 comprises 13 residues. Clones were sequenced by immunoSEQ multiplex PCR, and TCRdb holds only the in-frame ones, with some missing. Among fewer than 95,000 clones listed, 72% were seen once. The gene calls are TRBV5-1 and TRBJ2-5; 9 bases are shared with TRBD1. Sequenced material: peripheral blood. The clonotype comes from a woman older than 75 with acute or convalescent COVID-19. CDR3 DNA: TGCGCCAGCAGAGGGACAGGGTTGGAGACCCAGTACTTC. Its translation: CASRGTGLETQYF.